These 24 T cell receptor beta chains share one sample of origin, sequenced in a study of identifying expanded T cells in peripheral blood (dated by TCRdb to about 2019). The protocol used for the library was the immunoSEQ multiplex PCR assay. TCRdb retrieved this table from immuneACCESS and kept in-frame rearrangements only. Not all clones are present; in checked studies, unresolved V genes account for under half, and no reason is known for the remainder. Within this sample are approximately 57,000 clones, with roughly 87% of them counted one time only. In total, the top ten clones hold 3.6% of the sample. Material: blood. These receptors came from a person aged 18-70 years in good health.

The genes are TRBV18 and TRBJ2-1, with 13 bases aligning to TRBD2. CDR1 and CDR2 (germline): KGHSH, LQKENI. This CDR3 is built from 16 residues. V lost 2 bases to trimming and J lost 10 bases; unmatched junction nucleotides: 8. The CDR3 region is CASSPATSGGAGEQFF. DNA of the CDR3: TGTGCCAGCTCACCAGCCACTAGCGGGGGGGCAGGAGAGCAGTTCTTC.

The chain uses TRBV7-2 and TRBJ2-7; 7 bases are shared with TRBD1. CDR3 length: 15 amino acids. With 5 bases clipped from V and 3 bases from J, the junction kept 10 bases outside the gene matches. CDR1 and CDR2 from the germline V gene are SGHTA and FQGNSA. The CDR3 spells CASSVQTGSFYEQYF. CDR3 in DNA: TGTGCCAGCAGCGTTCAGACAGGGTCATTCTACGAGCAGTACTTC.

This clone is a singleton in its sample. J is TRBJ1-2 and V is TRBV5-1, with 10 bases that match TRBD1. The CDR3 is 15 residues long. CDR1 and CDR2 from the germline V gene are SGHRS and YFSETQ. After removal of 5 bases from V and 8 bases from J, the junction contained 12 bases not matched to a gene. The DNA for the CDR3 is TGCGCCAGCAGAACCGGGACAGGGGAAGTGGGAGGCTACACCTTC. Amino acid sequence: CASRTGTGEVGGYTF.

The CDR3 DNA reads TGTGCCAGCAGCTTACCCACGGCACGGGGTAGTGGCTACACCTTC. It translates to CASSLPTARGSGYTF. The V and J genes are TRBV7-2 and TRBJ1-2, with D unclear. Trimming stripped 2 bases from V and 7 bases from J, with 17 bases between. Germline lookup yields CDR1 SGHTA and CDR2 FQGNSA. The CDR3 length is 15 residues.

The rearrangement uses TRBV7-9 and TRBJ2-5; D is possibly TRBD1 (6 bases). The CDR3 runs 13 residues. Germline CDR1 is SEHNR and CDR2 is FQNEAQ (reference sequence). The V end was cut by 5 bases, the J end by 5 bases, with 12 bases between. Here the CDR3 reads CASSRPGAETQYF. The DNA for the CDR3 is TGTGCCAGCAGCCGTCCAGGGGCTGAGACCCAGTACTTC.

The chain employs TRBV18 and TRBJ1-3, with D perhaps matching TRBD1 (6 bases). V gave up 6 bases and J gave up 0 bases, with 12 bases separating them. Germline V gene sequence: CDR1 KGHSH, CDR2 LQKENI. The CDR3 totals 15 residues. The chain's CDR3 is CASSQGTRSGNTIYF. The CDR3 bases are TGTGCCAGCTCCCAGGGGACGCGCTCTGGAAACACCATATATTTT.

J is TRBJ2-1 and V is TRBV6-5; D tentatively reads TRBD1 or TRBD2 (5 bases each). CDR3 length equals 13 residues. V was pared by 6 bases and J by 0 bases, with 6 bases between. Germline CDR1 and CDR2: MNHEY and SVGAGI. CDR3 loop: CASRGDSYNEQFF. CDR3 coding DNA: TGTGCCAGCAGGGGGGACTCCTACAATGAGCAGTTCTTC.

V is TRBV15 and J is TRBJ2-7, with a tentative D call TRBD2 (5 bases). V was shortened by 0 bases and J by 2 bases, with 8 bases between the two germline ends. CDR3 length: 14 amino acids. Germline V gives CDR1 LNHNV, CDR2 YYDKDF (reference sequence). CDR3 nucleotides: TGTGCCACCAGCAGAGAACTAGGGACCTACGAGCAGTACTTC. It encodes CATSRELGTYEQYF. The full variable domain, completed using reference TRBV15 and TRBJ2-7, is DAMVIQNPRYQVTQFGKPVTLSCSQTLNHNVMYWYQQKSSQAPKLLFHYYDKDFNNEADTPDNFQSRRPNTSFCFLDIRSPGLGDTAMYLCATSRELGTYEQYFGPGTRLTVT.

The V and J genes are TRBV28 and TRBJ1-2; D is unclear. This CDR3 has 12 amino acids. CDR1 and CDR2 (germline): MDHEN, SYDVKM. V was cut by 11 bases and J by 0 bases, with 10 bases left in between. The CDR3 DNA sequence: TGTGCCTCTCAGGCACCTAACTATGGCTACACCTTC. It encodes CASQAPNYGYTF.

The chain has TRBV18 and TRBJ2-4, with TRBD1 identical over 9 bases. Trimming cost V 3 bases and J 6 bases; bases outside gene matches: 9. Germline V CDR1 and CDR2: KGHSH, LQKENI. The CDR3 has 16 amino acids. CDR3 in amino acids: CASSPYTGGPGNIQYF. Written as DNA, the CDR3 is TGTGCCAGCTCACCTTACACAGGGGGCCCGGGAAACATTCAGTACTTC.

This CDR3 reads CASSPPTEAGELFF. CDR3 DNA: TGTGCCAGCAGCCCTCCAACCGAGGCCGGGGAGCTGTTTTTT. This chain links TRBV7-9 with TRBJ2-2; D gene ambiguous. The CDR3 runs 14 residues. The V end lost 5 bases, the J end lost 6 bases, and 13 bases lay between the germline ends. Looked up from germline, CDR1 is SEHNR and CDR2 is FQNEAQ (reference sequence).

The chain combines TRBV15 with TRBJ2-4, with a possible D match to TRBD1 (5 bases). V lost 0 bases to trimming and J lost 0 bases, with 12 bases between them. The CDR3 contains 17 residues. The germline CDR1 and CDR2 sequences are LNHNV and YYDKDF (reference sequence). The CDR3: CATSRDRVGVAKNIQYF. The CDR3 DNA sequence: TGTGCCACCAGCAGAGATCGGGTAGGGGTAGCCAAAAACATTCAGTACTTC.

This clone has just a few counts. CDR3 region: CASSLVSGAFF. CDR3 in DNA: TGTGCCAGCAGCCTGGTATCTGGAGCTTTCTTT. The J gene is TRBJ1-1, the V gene TRBV5-8; D gene uncertain. The CDR3 is 11 amino acids. V lost 4 bases and J 10 bases, leaving 11 bases between the germline ends. Germline CDR1 reads SGHTS; CDR2 reads YDEGEE.

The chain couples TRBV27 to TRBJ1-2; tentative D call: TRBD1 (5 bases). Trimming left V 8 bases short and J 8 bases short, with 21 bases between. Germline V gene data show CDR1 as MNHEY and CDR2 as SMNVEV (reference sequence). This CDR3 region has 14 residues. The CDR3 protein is CASASGTDNGGYTF. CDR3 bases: TGTGCCAGCGCGTCCGGGACGGATAACGGGGGCTACACCTTC.

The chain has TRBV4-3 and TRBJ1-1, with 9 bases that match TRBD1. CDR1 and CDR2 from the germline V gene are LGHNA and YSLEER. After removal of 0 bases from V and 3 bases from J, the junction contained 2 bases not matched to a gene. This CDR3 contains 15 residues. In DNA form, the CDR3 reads TGCGCCAGCAGCCAAGATACAGGGGGCTACACTGAAGCTTTCTTT. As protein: CASSQDTGGYTEAFF.

The CDR3 bases are TGTGCCAGCAGACAAAGGACTAGCACGAACACCGGGGAGCTGTTTTTT. Amino acids: CASRQRTSTNTGELFF. The genes are TRBV7-9 and TRBJ2-2; 8 bases are a match to TRBD2. Trimming at V came to 6 bases and at J to 0 bases, leaving 6 bases not matched to a gene. The germline V gene encodes CDR1 SEHNR and CDR2 FQNEAQ (reference sequence). The CDR3 extends over 16 amino acids.

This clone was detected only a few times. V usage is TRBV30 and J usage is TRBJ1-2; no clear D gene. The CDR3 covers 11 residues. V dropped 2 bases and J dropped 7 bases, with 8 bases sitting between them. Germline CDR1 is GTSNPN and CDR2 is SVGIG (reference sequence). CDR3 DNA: TGTGCCTGGAGTTTAGTTGGTGGCTACACCTTC. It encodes CAWSLVGGYTF.

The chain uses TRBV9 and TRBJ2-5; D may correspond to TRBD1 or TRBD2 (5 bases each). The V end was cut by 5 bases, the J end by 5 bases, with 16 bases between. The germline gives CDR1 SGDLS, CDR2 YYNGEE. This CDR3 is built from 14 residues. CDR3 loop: CASSFGAEAETQYF. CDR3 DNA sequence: TGTGCCAGCAGTTTCGGGGCGGAGGCTGAGACCCAGTACTTC.

The chain's CDR3 is CASSVASEQYF. The CDR3 nucleotides read TGTGCCAGCAGTGTAGCAAGCGAGCAGTACTTC. This chain links TRBV2 with TRBJ2-7; D is unresolved. Trimming took 4 bases from V and 6 from J, leaving 7 bases between them. Germline V gene sequence: CDR1 SNHLY, CDR2 FYNNEI. The CDR3 sequence is 11 residues long.

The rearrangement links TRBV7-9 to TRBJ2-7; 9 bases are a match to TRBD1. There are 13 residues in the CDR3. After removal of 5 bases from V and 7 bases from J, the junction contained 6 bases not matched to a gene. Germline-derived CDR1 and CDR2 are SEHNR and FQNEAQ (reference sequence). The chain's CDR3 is CASSQQGAREQYF. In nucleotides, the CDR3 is TGTGCCAGCAGCCAACAGGGGGCGCGGGAGCAGTACTTC.

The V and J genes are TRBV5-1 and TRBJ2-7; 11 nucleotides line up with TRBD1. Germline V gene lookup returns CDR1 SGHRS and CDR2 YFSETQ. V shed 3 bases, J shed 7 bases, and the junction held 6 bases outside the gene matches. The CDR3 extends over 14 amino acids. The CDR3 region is CASSYGQGAGEQYF. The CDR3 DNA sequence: TGCGCCAGCAGCTATGGACAGGGGGCCGGAGAGCAGTACTTC.

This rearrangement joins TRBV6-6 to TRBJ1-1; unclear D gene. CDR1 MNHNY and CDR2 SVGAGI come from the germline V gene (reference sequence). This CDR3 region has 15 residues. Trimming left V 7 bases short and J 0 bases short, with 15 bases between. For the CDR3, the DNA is TGTGCCAGCATCACCGGGGAACCGCTGAACACTGAAGCTTTCTTT. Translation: CASITGEPLNTEAFF.

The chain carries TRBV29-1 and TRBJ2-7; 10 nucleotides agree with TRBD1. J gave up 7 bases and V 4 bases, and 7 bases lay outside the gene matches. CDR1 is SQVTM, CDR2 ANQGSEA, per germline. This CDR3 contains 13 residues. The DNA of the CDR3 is TGCAGCGTTGTAAGACAGGGGGCGCGTGAGCAGTACTTC. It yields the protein CSVVRQGAREQYF.

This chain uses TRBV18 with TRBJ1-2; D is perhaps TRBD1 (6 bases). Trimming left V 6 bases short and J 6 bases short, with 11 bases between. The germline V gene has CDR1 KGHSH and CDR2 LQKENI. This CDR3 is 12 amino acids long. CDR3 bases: TGTGCCAGCTCTCAAGGACAGCATGGCTACACCTTC. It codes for CASSQGQHGYTF.